The rows below give T cell receptor beta chains drawn from one sample of a study of blood T cell repertoires in COVID-19. Assay: immunoSEQ multiplex PCR; the TCRdb copy retains only in-frame clones and omits some. The sample includes 150,000 to 200,000 clones, around 82% of them seen just once. Specimen: PBMCs or T cells enriched from blood (not recorded which). The receptors come from a woman between 50 and 59 years old with acute COVID-19. CDR3s include the opening cysteine and the closing phenylalanine or tryptophan. A D gene is named only where the DNA matches it firmly. Not every row has a clone size; where given, it reads once, few, many or a size class.

J: TRBJ2-3
V: TRBV5-4
size: .
D: TRBD2
CDR3: CASSHPAGGTRDTQYF
DNA: TGTGCCAGCAGCCACCCAGCGGGGGGGACTCGGGATACGCAGTATTTT

J: TRBJ2-2
V: TRBV6-5
size: .
D: .
CDR3: CASTPGGSGGELFF
DNA: TGTGCCAGCACCCCAGGAGGGTCAGGCGGGGAGCTGTTTTTT

J: TRBJ1-1
V: TRBV10-1
size: .
D: .
CDR3: CASSDSYTEAFF
DNA: TGCGCCAGCAGTGATTCGTACACTGAAGCTTTCTTT

J: TRBJ1-2
V: TRBV5-5
size: .
D: TRBD1
CDR3: CASRLFPGQGAFGYTF
DNA: TGTGCCAGCAGACTATTCCCGGGACAGGGGGCATTTGGCTACACCTTC

J: TRBJ2-5
V: TRBV19
size: .
D: TRBD2
CDR3: CASSISGDLETQYF
DNA: TGTGCCAGTAGTATTAGCGGGGACCTTGAGACCCAGTACTTC

J: TRBJ1-1
V: TRBV15
size: .
D: TRBD1
CDR3: CATSRDRVSRGKDTEAFF
DNA: TGTGCCACCAGCAGAGATCGTGTGTCCAGGGGGAAGGACACTGAAGCTTTCTTT

J: TRBJ2-5
V: TRBV5-1
size: .
D: .
CDR3: CASSAPNQETQYF
DNA: TGCGCCAGCAGCGCACCTAACCAAGAGACCCAGTACTTC

J: TRBJ1-5
V: TRBV4-1
size: .
D: TRBD1
CDR3: CASSQERSQGGINQPQHF
DNA: TGCGCCAGCAGCCAAGAAAGGAGTCAGGGGGGTATCAATCAGCCCCAGCATTTT

J: TRBJ2-2
V: TRBV6-5
size: .
D: TRBD1
CDR3: CASVRTGESGELFF
DNA: TGTGCCAGCGTTAGGACAGGGGAATCCGGGGAGCTGTTTTTT

J: TRBJ2-2
V: TRBV7-3
size: .
D: TRBD2
CDR3: CASSLHQVGLAGAPNTGELFF
DNA: TGTGCCAGCAGCTTACATCAGGTTGGACTAGCGGGGGCGCCGAACACCGGGGAGCTGTTTTTT

J: TRBJ1-5
V: TRBV28
size: few
D: .
CDR3: CASSPGSTGNQPQHF
DNA: TGTGCCAGCAGTCCCGGGTCGACCGGCAATCAGCCCCAGCATTTT

J: TRBJ1-5
V: TRBV5-6
size: .
D: .
CDR3: CASSNQGTNQPQHF
DNA: TGTGCCAGCAGCAACCAGGGGACAAATCAGCCCCAGCATTTT

J: TRBJ2-2
V: TRBV2
size: .
D: .
CDR3: CASSGTHTGELFF
DNA: TGTGCCAGCAGTGGGACTCACACCGGGGAGCTGTTTTTT

J: TRBJ2-1
V: TRBV19
size: .
D: TRBD1
CDR3: CASSNGQGVNEQFF
DNA: TGTGCCAGTAGTAACGGACAGGGGGTCAATGAGCAGTTCTTC

J: TRBJ1-6
V: TRBV11-1
size: .
D: .
CDR3: CASTRGGANSPLHF
DNA: TGTGCCAGCACCCGCGGCGGGGCGAATTCACCCCTCCACTTT

J: TRBJ2-6
V: TRBV4-1
size: .
D: .
CDR3: CASSQEPTGSGANVLTF
DNA: TGCGCCAGCAGCCAAGAACCCACAGGCTCTGGGGCCAACGTCCTGACTTTC

J: TRBJ1-4
V: TRBV18
size: .
D: TRBD1
CDR3: CASSRSGTDNEKLFF
DNA: TGTGCCAGCTCACGTTCCGGGACAGATAATGAAAAACTGTTTTTT

J: TRBJ1-1
V: TRBV7-9
size: .
D: .
CDR3: CASSNQGGVNTEAFF
DNA: TGTGCCAGCAGCAACCAGGGAGGGGTGAACACTGAAGCTTTCTTT

J: TRBJ2-3
V: TRBV3-1/TRBV3-2
size: .
D: TRBD2
CDR3: CASSPGTTHGTQYF
DNA: TGTGCCAGCAGCCCCGGGACTACTCACGGTACGCAGTATTTT

J: TRBJ2-2
V: TRBV6-5
size: .
D: TRBD1
CDR3: CASRTGAGELFF
DNA: TGTGCCAGTCGTACAGGGGCCGGGGAGCTGTTTTTT

J: TRBJ1-4
V: TRBV19
size: .
D: .
CDR3: CASSPLSGANEKLFF
DNA: TGTGCCAGTAGTCCTCTGTCGGGTGCTAATGAAAAACTGTTTTTT

J: TRBJ1-6
V: TRBV10-1
size: .
D: TRBD1
CDR3: CASSAHPAGQGPPEHSPLHF
DNA: TGCGCCAGCAGTGCCCATCCGGCAGGACAGGGGCCCCCGGAGCATTCACCCCTCCACTTT

J: TRBJ1-3
V: TRBV10-3
size: .
D: TRBD1
CDR3: CAISGDRDSRDTIYF
DNA: TGTGCCATCAGTGGGGACAGGGACAGTAGAGACACCATATATTTT

J: TRBJ2-3
V: TRBV2
size: once
D: TRBD2
CDR3: CASSESLAGGQGTDTQYF
DNA: TGTGCCAGCAGTGAAAGTCTAGCGGGGGGCCAGGGCACAGATACGCAGTATTTT

J: TRBJ1-2
V: TRBV6-5
size: .
D: TRBD1
CDR3: CASSPGGTTNYGYTF
DNA: TGTGCCAGCAGTCCAGGGGGCACCACTAACTATGGCTACACCTTC

J: TRBJ2-1
V: TRBV6-2/TRBV6-3
size: .
D: TRBD2
CDR3: CASSYRLAGGRRNEQFF
DNA: TGTGCCAGCAGTTACAGACTAGCGGGGGGGCGGAGGAATGAGCAGTTCTTC

J: TRBJ1-6
V: TRBV5-4
size: few
D: .
CDR3: CASSFYSSYNSPLHF
DNA: TGTGCCAGCAGCTTCTACAGCTCCTATAATTCACCCCTCCACTTT

J: TRBJ1-1
V: TRBV10-3
size: .
D: TRBD1
CDR3: CAISRTGGQTTEAFF
DNA: TGTGCCATCAGTAGGACAGGGGGGCAGACGACTGAAGCTTTCTTT

J: TRBJ2-3
V: TRBV6-6
size: .
D: TRBD2
CDR3: CATTLAGADTQYF
DNA: TGTGCCACCACACTAGCGGGGGCAGATACGCAGTATTTT

J: TRBJ1-3
V: TRBV28
size: .
D: TRBD1
CDR3: CASTGAGSGNTIYF
DNA: TGTGCCAGTACAGGGGCCGGGTCTGGAAACACCATATATTTT

J: TRBJ2-1
V: TRBV27
size: .
D: TRBD2
CDR3: CASTGTSGGPSYNEQFF
DNA: TGTGCCAGCACCGGGACTAGCGGGGGGCCCTCCTACAATGAGCAGTTCTTC

J: TRBJ1-6
V: TRBV11-3
size: .
D: .
CDR3: CASSFRAGDNSPLHF
DNA: TGTGCCAGCAGCTTTCGAGCAGGTGATAATTCACCCCTCCACTTT

J: TRBJ1-1
V: TRBV11-2
size: once
D: .
CDR3: CASSSGQSRGRTEAFF
DNA: TGTGCCAGCAGCTCCGGACAGTCACGGGGAAGGACTGAAGCTTTCTTT

J: TRBJ1-3
V: TRBV24-1
size: .
D: TRBD1
CDR3: CATSEEDRGTGNTIYF
DNA: TGTGCCACCAGTGAGGAGGACAGGGGGACTGGAAACACCATATATTTT

J: TRBJ1-2
V: TRBV7-2
size: few
D: TRBD1
CDR3: CASSLGQGETSNYGYTF
DNA: TGTGCCAGCAGCTTAGGACAGGGGGAGACCTCTAACTATGGCTACACCTTC

J: TRBJ2-1
V: TRBV5-1
size: .
D: .
CDR3: CASSLDTSRRNEQFF
DNA: TGCGCCAGCAGCTTGGATACTAGCCGCCGCAATGAGCAGTTCTTC

J: TRBJ1-1
V: TRBV6-5
size: .
D: .
CDR3: CASSYRGRTEAFF
DNA: TGTGCCAGCAGTTACAGGGGTCGGACTGAAGCTTTCTTT